This entry concerns a single TCR beta chain. The junction departs from the called germline gene at one end, perhaps through a read error. The source of the sample is a study of tumor and adjacent non-tumor tissue in lung cancer. CDR3 length: 13 amino acids. The germline gives CDR1 LGHNA, CDR2 YNFKEQ. TCRbeta libraries were built with three rounds of nested PCR, modified from ARM-PCR. One entry per CDR3 protein results from TCRdb running MiXCR on the multiplex PCR reads. This table has 200,000 to 250,000 distinct CDR3 sequences, roughly 70% appearing once. No cell sorting was done before RNA was extracted from the tissue.

The chain combines TRBV4-2 with TRBJ1-1, with a tentative D call TRBD1 (5 bases). This receptor was identified in a man in his fifties or sixties with non-small cell lung cancer. Sequencing used lung tumor tissue. The DNA of the CDR3 is TGTGCCAGTAGCCTGGACAAGACCACTGAAGCTTTCTTT. Protein sequence: CASSLDKTTEAFF.